A single sample gave rise to the 26 T cell receptor beta chains below, sequenced in a study of control samples from healthy donors and cancer patients. Clones were sequenced by immunoSEQ multiplex PCR, and TCRdb holds only the in-frame ones, with some missing. This table holds about 50,000 clones, about 92% found once. Sequenced material: PBMCs. The receptors originated from a man aged 25-45 years with colorectal cancer.

The genes are TRBV12-3 or TRBV12-4 and TRBJ1-2, with D possibly TRBD1 on 5 matching bases. The CDR3 extends over 12 amino acids. V lost 3 bases and J 8 bases, leaving 10 bases between the germline ends. The CDR3 sequence: CASSLQGRGYTF. In DNA form, the CDR3 reads TGTGCCAGCAGTTTGCAGGGAAGAGGCTACACCTTC.

The chain uses TRBV6-2 or TRBV6-3 and TRBJ2-3; D is perhaps TRBD2 (6 bases). Germline assignment: CDR1 MNHEY and CDR2 SVGEGT. This CDR3 is 12 amino acids long. V was shortened by 0 bases and J by 8 bases, with 6 bases between the two germline ends. The CDR3 sequence is CASSYSGGTQYF. In DNA, the CDR3 is TGTGCCAGCAGTTACTCGGGGGGTACGCAGTATTTT.

This chain uses TRBV30 with TRBJ1-2, with D tentatively TRBD1 (6 bases). The CDR3 loop spans 14 amino acids. Looked up from germline, CDR1 is GTSNPN and CDR2 is SVGIG (reference sequence). Trimming removed 4 bases at V and 3 bases at J, with 15 bases between. The CDR3 sequence is CAWTPKGGYYGYTF. DNA of the CDR3: TGTGCCTGGACTCCGAAGGGGGGGTACTATGGCTACACCTTC.

The genes are TRBV6-6 and TRBJ1-1; D might be TRBD1 (5 bases). The CDR3 runs 16 residues. Germline values: CDR1 MNHNY, CDR2 SVGAGI (reference sequence). Trimming removed 4 bases from V and 0 bases from J, with 15 bases in between. The CDR3 region is CASSLRSGPLNTEAFF. As DNA, the CDR3 is TGTGCCAGCAGTTTACGGTCGGGGCCTCTGAACACTGAAGCTTTCTTT.

This clone was counted once. This chain connects TRBV21-1 to TRBJ2-5. TRBV21-1 is annotated as a pseudogene. CDR3 length: 15 residues. In nucleotides, the CDR3 is TGTGCCAGCATCTCGAGGGGCAAGGTAAAAGAGACCCAGTACTTC. This encodes CASISRGKVKETQYF.

This clone has just one count. As DNA, the CDR3 is TGTGCCAGCAGTTACCCAGGACACGCGACTAACTATGGCTACACCTTC. Translated, it gives CASSYPGHATNYGYTF. The V call is TRBV6-2 or TRBV6-3, the J call TRBJ1-2; D might be TRBD1 (5 bases). V was shortened by 2 bases and J by 0 bases, with 13 bases between the two germline ends. The CDR3 has 16 residues. CDR1 is MNHEY, CDR2 SVGEGT, per germline.

The V call is TRBV29-1, the J call TRBJ1-1; no firm D call. CDR1 is SQVTM, CDR2 ANQGSEA, per germline. CDR3 length: 14 residues. Trimming removed 6 bases from V and 0 bases from J, with 14 bases in between. The CDR3 here is CSVAPDGMNTEAFF. The CDR3 nucleotides read TGCAGCGTCGCCCCAGACGGGATGAACACTGAAGCTTTCTTT.

CDR3 protein: CAISEPGRLSSSGANVLTF. The CDR3 DNA is TGTGCCATCAGTGAGCCGGGACGCCTAAGCTCCTCTGGGGCCAACGTCCTGACTTTC. The chain carries TRBV10-3 and TRBJ2-6; D may match TRBD1 or TRBD2 (5 bases each). The germline V gene has CDR1 ENHRY and CDR2 SYGVKD. This CDR3 has 19 residues. The V end was cut by 2 bases, the J end by 0 bases, with 17 bases between.

The CDR3 reads CASSSPGGGAGDTQYF. DNA of the CDR3: TGTGCCAGCAGCTCCCCCGGCGGGGGGGCCGGGGATACGCAGTATTTT. The rearrangement links TRBV13 to TRBJ2-3; 9 bases align to TRBD2. Germline values: CDR1 PRHDT, CDR2 FYEKMQ (reference sequence). The V gene end was trimmed by 4 bases and the J gene end by 6 bases; junction bases not matched to a gene: 11. The CDR3 is made up of 16 amino acids.

The chain recombines TRBV13 with TRBJ2-5, with a weak D call TRBD1 (5 bases). V was pared by 2 bases and J by 1 base, with 11 bases between. Germline CDR1 reads PRHDT; CDR2 reads FYEKMQ (reference sequence). The CDR3 is 15 residues long. DNA for the CDR3: TGTGCCAGCAGCTTATTGGGGCAGGTCCAAGAGACCCAGTACTTC. Amino acid sequence: CASSLLGQVQETQYF.

The V and J genes are TRBV24-1 and TRBJ1-1; TRBD1 matches at 9 bases. The CDR3 has 16 amino acids. Per germline, CDR1 KGHDR and CDR2 SFDVKD. The V gene end was trimmed by 4 bases and the J gene end by 4 bases; junction bases not matched to a gene: 9. In nucleotides, the CDR3 is TGTGCCACCAGTGACAATCCCGGGACAGGGAGCACTGAAGCTTTCTTT. Translating it yields CATSDNPGTGSTEAFF.

The chain carries TRBV19 and TRBJ2-1; 8 positions match TRBD1. V lost 9 bases to trimming and J lost 6 bases; unmatched junction nucleotides: 4. CDR1 is LNHDA, CDR2 SQIVND, per germline (reference sequence). There are 12 residues in the CDR3. The DNA for the CDR3 is TGTGCCAGCCAGACAGGGGCCAATGAGCAGTTCTTC. Amino acid sequence: CASQTGANEQFF.

V usage is TRBV5-4 and J usage is TRBJ2-6; 8 nucleotides align to TRBD2. After removal of 4 bases from V and 2 bases from J, the junction contained 2 bases not matched to a gene. This CDR3 is built from 15 residues. Germline V lookup: CDR1 SGHNT, CDR2 YYREEE (reference sequence). CDR3 loop: CASSTRGAGANVLTF. Here the CDR3 DNA reads TGTGCCAGCAGCACGCGGGGGGCTGGGGCCAACGTCCTGACTTTC. The variable domain in full, completed from reference TRBV5-4 and TRBJ2-6, reads ETGVTQSPTHLIKTRGQQVTLRCSSQSGHNTVSWYQQALGQGPQFIFQYYREEENGRGNFPPRFSGLQFPNYSSELNVNALELDDSALYLCASSTRGAGANVLTFGAGSRLTVL.

V is TRBV19 and J is TRBJ1-4; D gene unclear. The CDR3 sequence is 14 residues long. The V end lost 0 bases, the J end lost 4 bases, and 6 bases lay between the germline ends. The germline gives CDR1 LNHDA, CDR2 SQIVND (reference sequence). DNA for the CDR3: TGTGCCAGTAGTATAGATATCCGTAATGAAAAACTGTTTTTT. It is translated as CASSIDIRNEKLFF.

J is TRBJ2-6 and V is TRBV6-5; TRBD1 or TRBD2 may be the D gene (5 bases each). V was clipped by 8 bases and J by 0 bases, with 11 bases between them. The length of the CDR3 is 15 residues. Per germline, CDR1 MNHEY and CDR2 SVGAGI. The CDR3: CASRDRSSGANVLTF. Here the CDR3 DNA reads TGTGCCAGCCGGGACCGAAGCTCTGGGGCCAACGTCCTGACTTTC.

V and J are TRBV2 and TRBJ2-3; no firm D call. The ends were cut back, 2 bases at V and 5 bases at J, with 11 bases in the middle. The CDR3 is made up of 14 amino acids. Germline-derived CDR1 and CDR2 are SNHLY and FYNNEI. CDR3 bases: TGTGCCAGCAGTGAAAGGGTCCTAAGAGATACGCAGTATTTT. It is translated as CASSERVLRDTQYF.

This clone showed up just once. The V and J genes are TRBV21-1 and TRBJ2-1; the DNA was not compared with TRBD2, the D call given in the table. TRBV21-1 is shown as a pseudogene. The CDR3 covers 11 residues. CDR3 residues: CASVLGGGQFF. The CDR3 DNA reads as TGTGCCAGCGTCCTGGGCGGGGGTCAGTTCTTC.

The chain is built from TRBV2 and TRBJ2-1; D perhaps matches TRBD2 (6 bases). Germline V lookup: CDR1 SNHLY, CDR2 FYNNEI. This CDR3 region has 15 residues. V lost 5 bases to trimming and J lost 0 bases, with 11 bases between them. The CDR3 sequence is CASSTRDSSYNEQFF. The CDR3, as DNA: TGTGCCAGCAGTACCCGGGACTCCTCCTACAATGAGCAGTTCTTC.

The genes are TRBV4-3 and TRBJ1-2; a weak D match, TRBD1 (5 bases). V dropped 0 bases and J dropped 0 bases, with 20 bases sitting between them. Germline values: CDR1 LGHNA, CDR2 YSLEER. The CDR3 loop spans 19 amino acids. The CDR3 spells CASSQDMAGRGKANYGYTF. The CDR3 nucleotides are TGCGCCAGCAGCCAAGATATGGCAGGGCGCGGGAAGGCTAACTATGGCTACACCTTC.

The chain links TRBV30 to TRBJ1-6; D possibly corresponds to TRBD1 (5 bases). Germline CDR1 and CDR2: GTSNPN and SVGIG (reference sequence). The length of the CDR3 is 14 residues. V lost 0 bases and J lost 7, with 10 bases in between. CDR3 loop: CAWSVGGDNSPLHF. The DNA of the CDR3 is TGTGCCTGGAGTGTAGGAGGGGACAATTCACCCCTCCACTTT.

This clone was seen only once. The chain employs TRBV6-5 and TRBJ1-4; no reliable D call. The germline V gene encodes CDR1 MNHEY and CDR2 SVGAGI. V lost 8 bases and J lost 5, with 6 bases in between. The CDR3 length is 11 residues. Here the CDR3 reads CASRRNEKLFF. For the CDR3, the DNA is TGTGCCAGCCGGCGAAATGAAAAACTGTTTTTT.

V gene TRBV7-8 combines with J gene TRBJ1-1; D might be TRBD1 (5 bases). CDR1 is SGHVS and CDR2 is FQNEAQ in the germline V gene. Between the trimmed V and J ends, which lost 1 base and 4 bases, there was a span of 7 bases. The CDR3 has 13 residues. CDR3 protein: CASSLGQTTEAFF. CDR3 DNA sequence: TGTGCCAGCAGCTTAGGACAGACCACTGAAGCTTTCTTT.

The chain employs TRBV14 and TRBJ1-2; 7 nucleotides agree with TRBD1. With 0 bases clipped from V and 5 bases from J, the junction kept 12 bases outside the gene matches. The CDR3 loop spans 17 amino acids. Germline V gene data show CDR1 as SGHDN and CDR2 as FVKESK. The CDR3 here is CASSQEWWGGTDYGYTF. The CDR3 DNA reads as TGTGCCAGCAGCCAAGAATGGTGGGGGGGGACAGATTATGGCTACACCTTC.

This sequence joins TRBV7-6 and TRBJ1-1; 9 positions agree with TRBD1. The CDR3 is 18 residues long. CDR1 is SGHVS and CDR2 is FNYEAQ in the germline V gene. Trimming at V came to 1 base and at J to 1 base, leaving 10 bases not matched to a gene. This CDR3 is CASSLVYGTGRENTEAFF. Written as DNA, the CDR3 is TGTGCCAGCAGCTTAGTATACGGGACAGGGCGGGAGAACACTGAAGCTTTCTTT.

The chain recombines TRBV10-1 with TRBJ1-6, with 10 bases lining up with TRBD1. CDR1 WNHNN and CDR2 SYGVQD come from the germline V gene (reference sequence). The J segment lost 10 bases and the V segment lost 4 bases, leaving 4 bases of the junction unmatched. The CDR3 has 14 amino acids. The CDR3 nucleotides read TGCGCCAGCAGTGGGACAGGGGGGAGATCACCCCTCCACTTT. This encodes CASSGTGGRSPLHF.

This chain uses TRBV5-4 with TRBJ1-4; D gene unclear. V shed 0 bases and J shed 8 bases, with 11 bases lying between them. Germline CDR1 is SGHNT and CDR2 is YYREEE (reference sequence). The CDR3 contains 14 residues. For the CDR3, the DNA is TGTGCCAGCAGCTTGGGAGGGAGGCAGGAAAAACTGTTTTTT. Its protein product is CASSLGGRQEKLFF.